A single sample is the source of the 32 T cell receptor beta chains below, sequenced in a study of cytomegalovirus exposure and HLA in healthy donors. PCR employed 60 Vbeta and 13 Jbeta primers. Some clones are missing from TCRdb's copy, which holds only in-frame ones; the method was immunoSEQ multiplex PCR. This table has 80,000 to 100,000 clones, around 67% appearing once. Sequencing input: PBMCs. Receptors originate from a man over 45 in good health and CMV-seronegative.

The gene calls are TRBV10-3 and TRBJ2-7; the match to TRBD1 covers 7 bases. The V and J ends lost 6 bases and 3 bases, in that order; junction bases with no gene match: 11. There are 15 residues in the CDR3. CDR1 is ENHRY and CDR2 is SYGVKD in the germline V gene. CDR3 sequence reads: CAIRKPKQGNYEQYF. CDR3 bases: TGTGCCATCAGGAAACCCAAACAGGGGAACTACGAGCAGTACTTC.

This clone occurred a few times. The chain has TRBV5-5 and TRBJ2-7, with D possibly matching TRBD1 (6 bases). Germline assignment: CDR1 SGHKS and CDR2 YYEKEE (reference sequence). The CDR3 is 12 residues long. V lost 4 bases, J lost 4 bases, and 9 bases lay in between. CDR3 protein: CASSLRGYEQYF. The CDR3 coding sequence is TGTGCCAGCAGCCTCAGGGGTTACGAGCAGTACTTC.

J is TRBJ2-3 and V is TRBV7-9, with 8 bases lining up with TRBD1. This CDR3 has 16 residues. Germline values: CDR1 SEHNR, CDR2 FQNEAQ (reference sequence). Trimming took 3 bases from V and 2 from J; bases not matched to a gene: 7. The CDR3 reads CASSFRGQVTTDTQYF. The DNA of the CDR3 is TGTGCCAGCAGCTTCAGGGGGCAGGTCACCACAGATACGCAGTATTTT.

This clone turned up a few times. The sample holds other DNA sequences that translate to the same CDR3. This chain connects TRBV9 to TRBJ1-2; 9 bases line up with TRBD1. This CDR3 is built from 14 residues. J was trimmed by 4 bases and V by 5 bases; bases with no gene match: 6. CDR1 and CDR2 (germline): SGDLS, YYNGEE. CDR3: CASRGQGQVYGYTF. CDR3 nucleotides: TGTGCCAGCAGAGGACAGGGGCAGGTCTATGGCTACACCTTC.

V gene TRBV27 combines with J gene TRBJ2-5; TRBD1 might be the D (6 bases). The CDR3 spans 14 residues. V gave up 10 bases and J gave up 3 bases, with 18 bases separating them. Germline lookup yields CDR1 MNHEY and CDR2 SMNVEV (reference sequence). CDR3 DNA sequence: TGTGCCACGCGCACCTTAGGGGGAAAAGAGACCCAGTACTTC. It specifies CATRTLGGKETQYF.

V gene TRBV6-1 combines with J gene TRBJ2-7; maybe TRBD1 (5 bases). The CDR3 is made up of 14 amino acids. The germline CDR1 and CDR2 sequences are MNHNS and SASEGT. V dropped 5 bases and J dropped 1 base, with 12 bases sitting between them. The CDR3 region has the DNA TGTGCCAGCAGTCGCACCACAGGTTCCTACGAGCAGTACTTC. It codes for CASSRTTGSYEQYF.

The V gene is TRBV6-1, the J gene TRBJ2-1, with 8 bases aligning to TRBD1. J was trimmed by 0 bases and V by 6 bases; bases with no gene match: 4. Germline V CDR1 and CDR2: MNHNS, SASEGT. CDR3 size: 15 residues. CDR3 in DNA: TGTGCCAGCAGCCAACAGGGGGACTCCTACAATGAGCAGTTCTTC. Translating gives CASSQQGDSYNEQFF.

The chain couples TRBV18 to TRBJ2-3; TRBD1 aligns across 8 bases. Germline assignment: CDR1 KGHSH and CDR2 LQKENI. The V and J ends lost 6 bases and 6 bases, in that order; junction bases with no gene match: 11. This CDR3 region has 15 residues. CDR3 coding DNA: TGTGCCAGCTCCCTGGGACAGGCCGAGCGGGATACGCAGTATTTT. Its translation: CASSLGQAERDTQYF.

The CDR3 reads CASSPDSPLRQQYF. Here the CDR3 DNA reads TGTGCCAGCAGCCCCGACAGTCCCCTACGCCAGCAGTACTTC. The chain uses TRBV28 and TRBJ2-7; possibly TRBD1 for D (5 bases). The CDR3 sequence is 14 residues long. Germline lookup yields CDR1 MDHEN and CDR2 SYDVKM. V was trimmed by 6 bases and J by 8 bases, leaving 20 bases between them.

The V gene is TRBV7-2, the J gene TRBJ2-7; a possible D gene is TRBD1 (6 bases). Looked up from germline, CDR1 is SGHTA and CDR2 is FQGNSA. Trimming cost V 4 bases and J 6 bases, with 10 bases left between them. The CDR3 runs to 12 residues. The CDR3 DNA follows: TGTGCCAGCAGCTCACAGGGTTTCGAGCAGTACTTC. It translates to CASSSQGFEQYF. Drawing the rest from reference TRBV7-2 and TRBJ2-7, the complete variable domain is GAGVSQSPSNKVTEKGKDVELRCDPISGHTALYWYRQSLGQGLEFLIYFQGNSAPDKSGLPSDRFSAERTGGSVSTLTIQRTQQEDSAVYLCASSSQGFEQYFGPGTRLTVT.

This sequence joins TRBV28 and TRBJ1-5, with TRBD1 matching 10 bases. This CDR3 is 17 amino acids long. Germline assignment: CDR1 MDHEN and CDR2 SYDVKM. With 5 bases clipped from V and 2 bases from J, the junction kept 9 bases outside the gene matches. CDR3 DNA: TGTGCCAGCAGTCCGAGACAGGGGGCGGGAGGCAATCAGCCCCAGCATTTT. It is translated as CASSPRQGAGGNQPQHF.

CDR3: CASPLYEQYF. The CDR3 DNA sequence: TGTGCCAGCCCGCTGTACGAGCAGTACTTC. The chain combines TRBV5-6 with TRBJ2-5; D uncertain. The DNA end is more similar to TRBJ2-7, so the J call may be wrong. CDR3 size: 10 residues. The V gene's germline CDR1 is SGHDT and CDR2 YYEEEE.

V usage is TRBV30 and J usage is TRBJ2-1; D may be TRBD1 (5 bases). The CDR3 contains 11 residues. Germline V gene data show CDR1 as GTSNPN and CDR2 as SVGIG (reference sequence). Trimming cost V 3 bases and J 9 bases, with 9 bases left between them. CDR3 coding DNA: TGTGCCTGGAGCCGACAGCTTGAGCAGTTCTTC. Its protein is CAWSRQLEQFF. Based on the CDR3 plus reference TRBV30 and TRBJ2-1, the full variable domain is SQTIHQWPATLVQPVGSPLSLECTVEGTSNPNLYWYRQAAGRGLQLLFYSVGIGQISSEVPQNLSASRPQDRQFILSSKKLLLSDSGFYLCAWSRQLEQFFGPGTRLTVL.

The V call is TRBV20-1, the J call TRBJ1-1, with D unclear. Deletions cut 5 bases from V and 10 bases from J, with 14 bases between. This CDR3 is 11 amino acids long. Germline loops: CDR1 DFQATT, CDR2 SNEGSKA (reference sequence). The CDR3 nucleotides read TGCAGTGCTTCGCGTGAATTCGGAGCTTTCTTT. Amino acids: CSASREFGAFF.

The rearrangement joins TRBV7-2 to TRBJ1-5; 8 bases line up with TRBD1. CDR3 length: 16 amino acids. Germline loops: CDR1 SGHTA, CDR2 FQGNSA. After removal of 5 bases from V and 2 bases from J, the junction contained 8 bases not matched to a gene. CDR3 region: CASSRGQAGGNQPQHF. CDR3 sequence (DNA): TGTGCCAGCAGCCGGGGACAGGCCGGGGGCAATCAGCCCCAGCATTTT.

The chain links TRBV6-6 to TRBJ1-1; 8 bases line up with TRBD1. CDR1 MNHNY and CDR2 SVGAGI come from the germline V gene (reference sequence). The CDR3 length is 15 residues. Losses at the gene ends were 6 bases for V and 1 base for J; bases not matched to a gene: 7. The CDR3: CASRRGQGPNTEAFF. CDR3 nucleotide sequence: TGTGCCAGCAGGCGTGGACAGGGACCGAACACTGAAGCTTTCTTT.

The sample holds a few counts of this clone. The chain recombines TRBV5-1 with TRBJ1-5; 11 nucleotides agree with TRBD1. The CDR3 is made up of 17 amino acids. Losses at the gene ends were 5 bases for V and 0 bases for J; bases not matched to a gene: 7. Germline-derived CDR1 and CDR2 are SGHRS and YFSETQ. The CDR3, as DNA: TGCGCCAGCAGACGGACAGGGGGCAAAGTTAGCAATCAGCCCCAGCATTTT. Encoded protein: CASRRTGGKVSNQPQHF.

This clone was detected once. The chain employs TRBV5-1 and TRBJ2-2; TRBD1 matches 9 bases. This CDR3 spans 15 amino acids. V was clipped by 3 bases and J by 6 bases; unmatched bases: 6. Per germline, CDR1 SGHRS and CDR2 YFSETQ. The CDR3 protein is CASSWKGQGAGELFF. In nucleotides, the CDR3 is TGCGCCAGCAGCTGGAAGGGACAGGGAGCCGGGGAGCTGTTTTTT.

This sequence joins TRBV5-1 and TRBJ2-3; 10 bases fit TRBD2. The CDR3 extends over 17 amino acids. The germline gives CDR1 SGHRS, CDR2 YFSETQ. After removal of 2 bases from V and 3 bases from J, the junction contained 9 bases not matched to a gene. The CDR3 protein is CASSFWTSGLRTDTQYF. The CDR3 DNA reads TGCGCCAGCAGCTTCTGGACTAGCGGCCTCCGGACAGATACGCAGTATTTT.

The chain uses TRBV5-4 and TRBJ2-1; 8 bases line up with TRBD2. From germline, CDR1 is SGHNT and CDR2 YYREEE (reference sequence). The CDR3 covers 14 residues. The junction had 7 bases not matched to a gene; V was cut back by 3 bases and J by 8 bases. The CDR3 nucleotides read TGTGCCAGCAGCTCCGGGACTAGTGTCTATGAGCAGTTCTTC. Translating gives CASSSGTSVYEQFF. The full variable domain, its missing parts supplied by reference TRBV5-4 and TRBJ2-1, is ETGVTQSPTHLIKTRGQQVTLRCSSQSGHNTVSWYQQALGQGPQFIFQYYREEENGRGNFPPRFSGLQFPNYSSELNVNALELDDSALYLCASSSGTSVYEQFFGPGTRLTVL.

This rearrangement joins TRBV5-1 to TRBJ2-6, with 8 bases that match TRBD2. The CDR3 extends over 19 amino acids. Germline assignment: CDR1 SGHRS and CDR2 YFSETQ. Trimming took 3 bases from V and 0 from J; bases not matched to a gene: 11. This CDR3 is CASSSPGGGAFSGANVLTF. CDR3 in DNA: TGCGCCAGCAGCTCTCCGGGGGGGGGAGCCTTCTCTGGGGCCAACGTCCTGACTTTC.

This CDR3 reads CASGSISGTTGELFF. DNA of the CDR3: TGTGCTAGTGGCTCCATTAGCGGGACCACCGGGGAGCTGTTTTTT. The chain recombines TRBV12-5 with TRBJ2-2; 8 bases line up with TRBD2. After removal of 6 bases from V and 4 bases from J, the junction contained 7 bases not matched to a gene. The CDR3 loop spans 15 amino acids. The germline CDR1 and CDR2 sequences are LGHNT and FRNRAP.

The V call is TRBV6-1, the J call TRBJ1-1; possible D gene TRBD1, 5 bases. The CDR3 sequence is 13 residues long. The V gene lost 5 bases and the J gene lost 1 base, with 8 bases spanning the gap. The V gene's germline CDR1 is MNHNS and CDR2 SASEGT. CDR3 protein: CASSLGGNTEAFF. The CDR3 DNA reads TGTGCCAGCAGTTTGGGGGGGAACACTGAAGCTTTCTTT.

This clone was counted a few times. The rearrangement joins TRBV4-1 to TRBJ2-4; D perhaps matches TRBD1 (6 bases). Germline V lookup: CDR1 MGHRA, CDR2 YSYEKL. The length of the CDR3 is 18 residues. V lost 1 base and J lost 3, with 19 bases in between. The DNA for the CDR3 is TGCGCCAGCAGCCAAGGAACCCGGCCAGGGGTAGGCAAAAACATTCAGTACTTC. This encodes CASSQGTRPGVGKNIQYF.

This clone was counted a single time. The CDR3 loop is CASSRWSGGTQETQYF. The DNA of the CDR3 is TGTGCCAGCAGCCGATGGTCAGGGGGGACTCAAGAGACCCAGTACTTC. The genes are TRBV14 and TRBJ2-5; tentatively, D is TRBD1 (7 bases). V gave up 4 bases and J gave up 2 bases, with 17 bases separating them. The germline gives CDR1 SGHDN, CDR2 FVKESK. The CDR3 totals 16 residues.

The rearrangement uses TRBV7-9 and TRBJ2-2; 7 nucleotides match TRBD2. The length of the CDR3 is 14 residues. The V segment lost 5 bases and the J segment 7 bases; nucleotides outside the gene matches: 7. CDR1 is SEHNR and CDR2 is FQNEAQ in the germline V gene (reference sequence). CDR3 sequence reads: CASSPREDDGELFF. The DNA of the CDR3 is TGTGCCAGCAGCCCACGGGAGGATGACGGGGAGCTGTTTTTT. Complete variable domain (other parts from reference TRBV7-9 and TRBJ2-2): DTGVSQNPRHKITKRGQNVTFRCDPISEHNRLYWYRQTLGQGPEFLTYFQNEAQLEKSRLLSDRFSAERPKGSFSTLEIQRTEQGDSAMYLCASSPREDDGELFFGEGSRLTVL.

The J gene is TRBJ1-4, the V gene TRBV2; no reliable D call. Germline V gene lookup returns CDR1 SNHLY and CDR2 FYNNEI. Trimming cost V 4 bases and J 3 bases, with 9 bases left between them. The CDR3 totals 14 residues. The CDR3 region has the DNA TGTGCCAGCAGTGTCGGTAATTCTAATGAAAAACTGTTTTTT. Translating it yields CASSVGNSNEKLFF.

This clone occurred a few times. This chain joins TRBV29-1 and TRBJ1-2; the D is unclear. The CDR3 is 14 residues long. Germline V gives CDR1 SQVTM, CDR2 ANQGSEA. V was clipped by 4 bases and J by 2 bases, with 14 bases between them. As DNA, the CDR3 is TGCAGCGTTGTCCCCTCCCCAGGCAACTATGGCTACACCTTC. Its translation: CSVVPSPGNYGYTF.

This sequence joins TRBV6-5 and TRBJ2-7; D may be TRBD1 (6 bases). V was clipped by 5 bases and J by 5 bases, with 19 bases between them. The CDR3 length is 15 residues. Germline V CDR1 and CDR2: MNHEY, SVGAGI. Written as DNA, the CDR3 is TGTGCCAGCAGTAAGGGGGTAGCGTGGGTAAACGAGCAGTACTTC. As protein: CASSKGVAWVNEQYF.

Remarks on this clone: A junction boundary mismatches the germline segment, possibly from a read error. This chain joins TRBV6-1 and TRBJ2-7, with TRBD1 matching over 10 bases. CDR3 length equals 16 residues. Looked up from germline, CDR1 is MNHNS and CDR2 is SASEGT. The CDR3 region has the DNA TGTGCCGGCAGTGAAGCGGGACAGGGGATTTCCTACGAGCAGTACTTC. Amino acids: CAGSEAGQGISYEQYF.

This sequence joins TRBV29-1 and TRBJ1-2; D call uncertain. CDR1 and CDR2 (germline): SQVTM, ANQGSEA. The CDR3 contains 13 residues. V was trimmed by 7 bases and J by 8 bases, leaving 20 bases between them. As DNA, the CDR3 is TGCAGCGCAAACTACGGGGTTGGATCCGGCTACACCTTC. This gives the protein CSANYGVGSGYTF.

J is TRBJ1-3 and V is TRBV27, with unresolved D. V was shortened by 7 bases and J by 7 bases, with 14 bases between the two germline ends. The CDR3 spans 13 residues. Germline V lookup: CDR1 MNHEY, CDR2 SMNVEV (reference sequence). Here the CDR3 reads CASMGGLGNTIYF. In DNA, the CDR3 is TGTGCCAGCATGGGTGGACTCGGGAACACCATATATTTT.